A single TCR beta chain is shown here with its context. Its antigen is not identified. Only in-frame clones appear in the TCRdb table, and some are missing; sequencing was by immunoSEQ multiplex PCR. The sample includes 75,000 to 100,000 clones, around 91% of them seen just once. Collection occurred without any documented infections or immune events in donors. The CDR3 has 12 residues. With 3 bases removed from V and 4 bases from J, the gap between germline ends came to 7 bases. Germline CDR1 is MNHEY and CDR2 is SVGAGI. These data come from a study of identifying expanded T cells in peripheral blood. Study-wide results and limits: Clone count variance between roughly two-week samples rose with total template count. Differentially abundant clones: about 1.2 between replicates, about 17 at approximately 13 days, 19 at four.

The TCR was taken from a person aged 18 to 75 in good health. The chain is built from TRBV6-5 and TRBJ2-7, with a possible D match to TRBD1 (6 bases). The material sequenced was blood. The CDR3 here is CASSYTGYEQYF. The CDR3 DNA reads as TGTGCCAGCAGTTATACAGGGTACGAGCAGTACTTC.